This T cell receptor (beta chain) was retrieved from a study of blood T cell repertoires in COVID-19. Trimming cost V 5 bases and J 4 bases, with 14 bases left between them. The V gene's germline CDR1 is PRHDT and CDR2 FYEKMQ (reference sequence). The CDR3 sequence is 14 residues long. Patients of the Seattle cohort, enrolled during active infection, were followed longitudinally. Clones were read by immunoSEQ multiplex PCR, and TCRdb kept only the in-frame ones, dropping some. The table has 200,000 to 250,000 clones, about nine tenths seen once. Sequenced input: peripheral blood. This TCR derives from a man in his thirties or forties with COVID-19, enrolled during active disease. The chain recombines TRBV13 with TRBJ1-1; no reliable D call. The CDR3 nucleotides read TGTGCCAGCAGCACAGACCGGGATGGCACTGAAGCTTTCTTT. Protein: CASSTDRDGTEAFF.